This passage covers 25 T cell receptor beta chains from one sample sequenced in a study of T cell changes during pregnancy in multiple sclerosis. Data came from immunoSEQ multiplex PCR; TCRdb stores just in-frame clones and leaves some out. There are some 47,000 clones in the sample; about 96% occur only once, and 0.89% lies in the top ten. Sequencing was performed on peripheral blood, taken in the second trimester of pregnancy. These receptors originate from a female donor with multiple sclerosis, enrolled in a pregnancy study.

The chain is built from TRBV27 and TRBJ1-5; 7 nucleotides line up with TRBD1. The CDR3 runs to 15 residues. The germline gives CDR1 MNHEY, CDR2 SMNVEV (reference sequence). The V gene end was trimmed by 5 bases and the J gene end by 4 bases; junction bases not matched to a gene: 8. The CDR3 spells CASSRQGVGNQPQHF. For the CDR3, the DNA is TGTGCCAGCAGTAGACAGGGTGTGGGTAATCAGCCCCAGCATTTT.

The V and J genes are TRBV7-8 and TRBJ2-7; 7 bases are a match to TRBD2. V was clipped by 2 bases and J by 0 bases; unmatched bases: 10. CDR3 length: 17 residues. The V gene's germline CDR1 is SGHVS and CDR2 FQNEAQ. As DNA, the CDR3 is TGTGCCAGCAGCTTAAGGGTAGCGGGCTTTCTCTCCTACGAGCAGTACTTC. The encoded protein is CASSLRVAGFLSYEQYF.

The V and J genes are TRBV6-6 and TRBJ2-5; D remains unclear. Germline loops: CDR1 MNHNY, CDR2 SVGAGI (reference sequence). The CDR3 sequence is 14 residues long. Trimming took 2 bases from V and 2 from J, leaving 9 bases between them. For the CDR3, the DNA is TGTGCCAGCAGTTACACCCGTCTACAAGAGACCCAGTACTTC. It encodes CASSYTRLQETQYF.

V gene TRBV4-1 combines with J gene TRBJ1-4, with D perhaps matching TRBD1 (5 bases). V lost 2 bases, J lost 6 bases, and 13 bases lay in between. The V gene's germline CDR1 is MGHRA and CDR2 YSYEKL. CDR3 length equals 15 residues. CDR3 sequence (DNA): TGCGCCAGCAGCCAAACGGGAGGGGTTCATGAAAAACTGTTTTTT. Translating gives CASSQTGGVHEKLFF.

This CDR3 is CASSRDSNSYNEQFF. CDR3 DNA: TGTGCCAGCAGTCGCGACAGCAATTCCTACAATGAGCAGTTCTTC. This chain connects TRBV27 to TRBJ2-1; D perhaps matches TRBD1 (5 bases). CDR1 MNHEY and CDR2 SMNVEV come from the germline V gene (reference sequence). Deletions cut 5 bases from V and 1 base from J, with 12 bases between. This CDR3 spans 15 amino acids.

The gene calls are TRBV11-3 and TRBJ1-1, with 10 nucleotides matching TRBD1. The CDR3 loop spans 13 amino acids. CDR1 and CDR2 from the germline V gene are SGHNT and YENEEA. Losses at the gene ends were 5 bases for V and 7 bases for J; bases not matched to a gene: 4. The CDR3 region has the DNA TGTGCCAGCAGCCGACAGGGGGCGGATGAAGCTTTCTTT. It specifies CASSRQGADEAFF.

The rearrangement uses TRBV7-2 and TRBJ2-7; 9 bases fit TRBD1. This CDR3 spans 18 amino acids. CDR1 is SGHTA and CDR2 is FQGNSA in the germline V gene. Trimming removed 4 bases from V and 1 base from J; junction bases left unmatched: 14. The chain's CDR3 is CASSSWDRVARRSYEQYF. In DNA form, the CDR3 reads TGTGCCAGCAGCTCCTGGGACAGGGTAGCTAGGCGATCCTACGAGCAGTACTTC. The complete variable domain, with remaining parts taken from reference TRBV7-2 and TRBJ2-7, reads GAGVSQSPSNKVTEKGKDVELRCDPISGHTALYWYRQSLGQGLEFLIYFQGNSAPDKSGLPSDRFSAERTGGSVSTLTIQRTQQEDSAVYLCASSSWDRVARRSYEQYFGPGTRLTVT.

This sequence joins TRBV29-1 and TRBJ2-2, with D perhaps TRBD2 (5 bases). Per the germline V gene, CDR1 is SQVTM and CDR2 is ANQGSEA. The CDR3 runs 12 residues. V lost 3 bases and J 5 bases, leaving 7 bases between the germline ends. CDR3 nucleotide sequence: TGCAGCGTTGAGAGGGTTACCGGGGAGCTGTTTTTT. Protein sequence: CSVERVTGELFF.

This chain links TRBV7-2 with TRBJ1-2, with D unclear. V lost 4 bases to trimming and J lost 3 bases, with 9 bases between them. This CDR3 has 13 amino acids. Germline values: CDR1 SGHTA, CDR2 FQGNSA. Here the CDR3 DNA reads TGTGCCAGCAGCTCCTTCCGAGACTATGGCTACACCTTC. Protein sequence: CASSSFRDYGYTF.

The rearrangement joins TRBV15 to TRBJ1-2, with TRBD1 matching 8 bases. This CDR3 has 15 residues. In germline, CDR1 is LNHNV, CDR2 YYDKDF (reference sequence). The V segment lost 0 bases and the J segment 7 bases; nucleotides outside the gene matches: 7. CDR3 region: CATSRDRDRGTGYTF. The CDR3 nucleotides are TGTGCCACCAGCAGAGACCGAGACAGGGGAACTGGCTACACCTTC.

The V gene is TRBV5-1, the J gene TRBJ2-6, with D unclear. The length of the CDR3 is 16 residues. V was trimmed by 0 bases and J by 1 base, leaving 8 bases between them. The V gene's germline CDR1 is SGHRS and CDR2 YFSETQ. CDR3 loop: CASSLAEHSGANVLTF. The CDR3 nucleotides read TGCGCCAGCAGCTTGGCCGAGCATTCTGGGGCCAACGTCCTGACTTTC.

This clone was observed a single time. V gene TRBV10-3 combines with J gene TRBJ1-4; D perhaps matches TRBD1 (5 bases). V lost 0 bases and J lost 7, with 12 bases in between. The CDR3 has 15 amino acids. The germline CDR1 and CDR2 sequences are ENHRY and SYGVKD. CDR3 amino acids: CAISESGRPGEKLFF. CDR3 nucleotides: TGTGCCATCAGTGAGTCGGGGCGGCCCGGTGAAAAACTGTTTTTT.

CDR3 DNA sequence: TGCGCCAGCAGCTTGGCAGAAGAGACCCAGTACTTC. Its protein is CASSLAEETQYF. The genes are TRBV5-1 and TRBJ2-5; D unresolved. The germline V and J ends were trimmed by 0 bases and 3 bases, with 3 bases remaining between them. The CDR3 covers 12 residues. Germline V lookup: CDR1 SGHRS, CDR2 YFSETQ.

The chain employs TRBV5-4 and TRBJ1-5; 8 bases align to TRBD1. The V gene's germline CDR1 is SGHNT and CDR2 YYREEE (reference sequence). The CDR3 totals 15 residues. With V trimmed by 0 bases and J by 2 bases, 1 base remained unmatched. CDR3 DNA sequence: TGTGCCAGCAGCTTGGGGACAGGGCGCAATCAGCCCCAGCATTTT. As protein: CASSLGTGRNQPQHF.

The chain joins TRBV10-3 to TRBJ2-3; 13 bases are a match to TRBD2. CDR1 and CDR2 (germline): ENHRY, SYGVKD. After removal of 4 bases from V and 3 bases from J, the junction contained 4 bases not matched to a gene. The CDR3 extends over 16 amino acids. This chain's CDR3 is CAISAGTSGITDTQYF. In DNA form, the CDR3 reads TGTGCCATCAGTGCCGGGACTAGCGGGATAACAGATACGCAGTATTTT.

This chain links TRBV18 with TRBJ2-1; 7 bases match TRBD2. Looked up from germline, CDR1 is KGHSH and CDR2 is LQKENI. Losses at the gene ends were 10 bases for V and 0 bases for J; bases not matched to a gene: 9. This CDR3 is built from 15 residues. CDR3 in DNA: TGTGCCACCCTTGAGGTAGCGGGCTCCTACAATGAGCAGTTCTTC. This translates into CATLEVAGSYNEQFF. The whole variable domain, remainder taken from reference TRBV18 and TRBJ2-1, is NAGVMQNPRHLVRRRGQEARLRCSPMKGHSHVYWYRQLPEEGLKFMVYLQKENIIDESGMPKERFSAEFPKEGPSILRIQQVVRGDSAAYFCATLEVAGSYNEQFFGPGTRLTVL.

The V gene is TRBV5-1, the J gene TRBJ1-5; TRBD1 might be the D (6 bases). The germline gives CDR1 SGHRS, CDR2 YFSETQ. V gave up 4 bases and J gave up 3 bases, with 14 bases separating them. The CDR3 loop spans 15 amino acids. Here the CDR3 reads CASSPGQGINQPQHF. CDR3 coding DNA: TGCGCCAGCAGCCCGGGGCAGGGGATCAATCAGCCCCAGCATTTT.

The rearrangement joins TRBV11-2 to TRBJ2-7, with D possibly matching TRBD2 (6 bases). CDR1 and CDR2 (germline): SGHAT, FQNNGV. Between the trimmed V and J ends, which lost 4 bases and 2 bases, there was a span of 12 bases. The CDR3 runs to 14 residues. CDR3 amino acids: CASSSSWGAYEQYF. CDR3 nucleotide sequence: TGTGCCAGCAGCTCGTCATGGGGGGCCTACGAGCAGTACTTC.

The genes are TRBV5-1 and TRBJ1-1; the D is unclear. Germline V gene lookup returns CDR1 SGHRS and CDR2 YFSETQ. The CDR3 runs to 15 residues. V was clipped by 3 bases and J by 0 bases, with 12 bases between them. Written as DNA, the CDR3 is TGCGCCAGCAGCTCCTCAAGCAGGTTGAACACTGAAGCTTTCTTT. Translating it yields CASSSSSRLNTEAFF.

The V and J genes are TRBV11-2 and TRBJ2-7; weak D call: TRBD1 (6 bases). Looked up from germline, CDR1 is SGHAT and CDR2 is FQNNGV. Trimming cost V 5 bases and J 0 bases, with 11 bases left between them. CDR3 length: 14 residues. The chain's CDR3 is CASSPRTVSYEQYF. CDR3 DNA: TGTGCCAGCAGCCCCCGGACAGTCTCCTACGAGCAGTACTTC.

This clone was recorded a few times. The V call is TRBV2, the J call TRBJ1-1; possible D gene TRBD1, 6 bases. The CDR3 spans 13 residues. Trimming cost V 4 bases and J 2 bases, with 8 bases left between them. The germline V gene has CDR1 SNHLY and CDR2 FYNNEI. CDR3 amino acids: CASSGDINTEAFF. CDR3 nucleotides: TGTGCCAGCAGTGGGGACATCAACACTGAAGCTTTCTTT.

The chain recombines TRBV9 with TRBJ1-2, with D perhaps TRBD1 (5 bases). Germline V gene lookup returns CDR1 SGDLS and CDR2 YYNGEE. The CDR3 consists of 14 residues. Trimming took off 4 bases at V and 1 base at J, with 11 bases between the two ends. This CDR3 is CASSTNQGNYGYTF. For the CDR3, the DNA is TGTGCCAGCAGCACAAACCAGGGTAACTATGGCTACACCTTC.

This chain links TRBV6-5 with TRBJ2-7; 8 nucleotides agree with TRBD1. V shed 5 bases, J shed 3 bases, and the junction held 3 bases outside the gene matches. The CDR3 sequence is 13 residues long. CDR1 and CDR2 (germline): MNHEY, SVGAGI. CDR3 DNA: TGTGCCAGCAGTAGGACAGGGAACTACGAGCAGTACTTC. This gives the protein CASSRTGNYEQYF.

The DNA of the CDR3 is TGTGCCAGCAGCTCCGGACAGAACTATGGCTACACCTTC. Translating gives CASSSGQNYGYTF. The gene calls are TRBV7-9 and TRBJ1-2; maybe TRBD1 (6 bases). Germline V gives CDR1 SEHNR, CDR2 FQNEAQ (reference sequence). The V gene lost 4 bases and the J gene lost 2 bases, with 8 bases spanning the gap. The CDR3 consists of 13 residues.

In its sample, this clone was seen a few times. The V call is TRBV27, the J call TRBJ1-5; D uncertain. Trimming removed 5 bases from V and 6 bases from J, with 11 bases in between. This CDR3 has 13 amino acids. Germline CDR1 MNHEY, CDR2 SMNVEV (reference sequence). This chain's CDR3 is CASSPLSFQPQHF. CDR3 DNA: TGTGCCAGCAGTCCCCTCTCCTTTCAGCCCCAGCATTTT.